The next 31 T cell receptor beta chains were all read from a single sample in a study of T cell responses to AZD1222 COVID-19 vaccine (dated by TCRdb to the early 2020s). Library preparation was by the immunoSEQ multiplex PCR assay. TCRdb mirrors the immuneACCESS table, restricted to in-frame sequences. Some clones are absent from its copies; in checked studies, under half trace to an unresolved V gene, and the reason for the others is unknown. The sample table shows some 120,000 clones, and roughly 92% are seen once. Around 1.6% of the sample is in the top ten clones. The time point label of this sample denotes: about 28 days (+/-7) after the second vaccine dose. The sequencing used peripheral blood, collected 28 days after the second AZD1222 dose. All receptors derive from an adult who received the AZD1222 COVID-19 vaccine.

This clone has a single count. The genes are TRBV7-3 and TRBJ1-6, with D uncertain. The CDR3 has 14 residues. The V and J ends lost 0 bases and 5 bases respectively, with 5 bases between them. CDR1 and CDR2 (germline): SGHTA, FQGTGA. CDR3 region: CASSLTSDNSPLHF. The CDR3 DNA reads as TGTGCCAGCAGCTTAACTTCGGATAATTCACCCCTCCACTTT.

This clone was seen just once. This chain connects TRBV3-1 (or the pseudogene TRBV3-2) to TRBJ2-1; 10 bases line up with TRBD2. Germline assignment: CDR1 LGHDT and CDR2 YNNKEL (reference sequence). The CDR3 extends over 19 amino acids. The junction had 14 bases not matched to a gene; V was cut back by 2 bases and J by 4 bases. In DNA, the CDR3 is TGTGCCAGCAGCCAACGGAGACTAGCGGGCCTAGGACGTTACAATGAGCAGTTCTTC. This sequence encodes CASSQRRLAGLGRYNEQFF.

The genes are TRBV20-1 and TRBJ2-7; no clear D gene. Germline lookup yields CDR1 DFQATT and CDR2 SNEGSKA (reference sequence). Trimming removed 5 bases from V and 0 bases from J, with 2 bases in between. The CDR3 totals 10 residues. The CDR3 coding sequence is TGCAGTGCTGGCTCCTACGAGCAGTACTTC. Translated: CSAGSYEQYF.

This chain joins TRBV30 and TRBJ1-4; D uncertain. The CDR3 length is 12 residues. Germline V gene data show CDR1 as GTSNPN and CDR2 as SVGIG (reference sequence). V lost 1 base and J lost 8, with 8 bases in between. The CDR3 DNA sequence: TGTGCCTGGAGTGCCTCGGGCGAAAAACTGTTTTTT. As protein: CAWSASGEKLFF.

The genes are TRBV19 and TRBJ2-3, with 10 positions matching TRBD1. With 5 bases clipped from V and 5 bases from J, the junction kept 4 bases outside the gene matches. The CDR3 is 14 residues long. Germline V CDR1 and CDR2: LNHDA, SQIVND (reference sequence). The CDR3 protein is CASSLGQGKDTQYF. The CDR3 DNA is TGTGCCAGTAGTCTGGGACAGGGGAAAGATACGCAGTATTTT.

This sequence joins TRBV3-1 (or the pseudogene TRBV3-2) and TRBJ2-2; D is possibly TRBD1 (6 bases). The CDR3 contains 20 residues. Trimming pared 0 bases from V and 6 bases from J, leaving 26 bases between. Germline values: CDR1 LGHDT, CDR2 YNNKEL (reference sequence). The CDR3 reads CASSQEDTGLLFRGAGELFF. The CDR3 nucleotides are TGTGCCAGCAGCCAAGAGGACACAGGGTTACTGTTTCGTGGTGCCGGGGAGCTGTTTTTT.

The chain uses TRBV7-9 and TRBJ2-6; maybe TRBD1 (5 bases). Looked up from germline, CDR1 is SEHNR and CDR2 is FQNEAQ (reference sequence). The CDR3 extends over 14 amino acids. The V and J ends lost 4 bases and 4 bases respectively, with 8 bases between them. The CDR3 sequence is CASSSRVGANVLTF. In DNA, the CDR3 is TGTGCCAGCAGCTCCAGGGTAGGGGCCAACGTCCTGACTTTC.

This chain joins TRBV2 and TRBJ1-5; 8 bases fit TRBD1. The germline V gene has CDR1 SNHLY and CDR2 FYNNEI. The CDR3 extends over 15 amino acids. J lost 4 bases, V lost 0 bases, and 2 bases had no gene match. CDR3 sequence (DNA): TGTGCCAGCAGTGAAGCTGACAGGGGTAATCAGCCCCAGCATTTT. Its translation is CASSEADRGNQPQHF.

V is TRBV7-9 and J is TRBJ2-3; 10 bases map to TRBD2. The CDR3 contains 18 residues. Germline CDR1 SEHNR, CDR2 FQNEAQ (reference sequence). With V trimmed by 1 base and J by 0 bases, 7 bases remained unmatched. The CDR3 loop reads CASSLVWTSGLSTDTQYF. CDR3 bases: TGTGCCAGCAGCTTAGTTTGGACTAGCGGTCTTAGCACAGATACGCAGTATTTT.

The chain uses TRBV18 and TRBJ2-3, with 7 bases aligning to TRBD2. The CDR3 sequence is 16 residues long. Per the germline V gene, CDR1 is KGHSH and CDR2 is LQKENI. Trimming at V came to 0 bases and at J to 5 bases, leaving 8 bases not matched to a gene. The CDR3, as DNA: TGTGCCAGCTCACCACCTGCGGGAGTTGGTAGAGATACGCAGTATTTT. As protein: CASSPPAGVGRDTQYF.

V is TRBV3-1 (or the pseudogene TRBV3-2) and J is TRBJ2-1; D perhaps matches TRBD2 (7 bases). V was trimmed by 4 bases and J by 6 bases, leaving 19 bases between them. The germline V gene has CDR1 LGHDT and CDR2 YNNKEL (reference sequence). This CDR3 is built from 16 residues. The CDR3 region is CASSPYHRASGNEQFF. The CDR3 DNA sequence: TGTGCCAGCAGCCCGTACCACAGGGCTAGCGGCAATGAGCAGTTCTTC.

The gene calls are TRBV19 and TRBJ1-3; possibly TRBD1 for D (5 bases). With 5 bases removed from V and 0 bases from J, the gap between germline ends came to 11 bases. CDR3 size: 15 residues. Per the germline V gene, CDR1 is LNHDA and CDR2 is SQIVND (reference sequence). The CDR3 here is CASSERGTSGNTIYF. In DNA form, the CDR3 reads TGTGCCAGTAGTGAGAGGGGAACCTCTGGAAACACCATATATTTT.

This clone has a single count. V gene TRBV3-1 (or the pseudogene TRBV3-2) combines with J gene TRBJ1-6; D call uncertain. V lost 1 base and J 7 bases, leaving 8 bases between the germline ends. Germline assignment: CDR1 LGHDT and CDR2 YNNKEL (reference sequence). The CDR3 has 14 amino acids. CDR3 sequence: CASSQVVGNSPLHF. CDR3 DNA sequence: TGTGCCAGCAGCCAAGTGGTCGGGAATTCACCCCTCCACTTT.

With respect to this clone: At one of its ends the junction is not consistent with the germline gene, which may arise from a read error. The chain uses TRBV7-9 and TRBJ2-1; possible D gene TRBD1, 6 bases. This CDR3 contains 11 residues. Germline CDR1 and CDR2: SEHNR and FQNEAQ (reference sequence). The CDR3 DNA sequence: TGTGCCAGCAGCTTAGAGGGGGAGCCGTTCTTC. It specifies CASSLEGEPFF. Supplemented by reference TRBV7-9 and TRBJ2-1, the full variable domain reads DTGVSQNPRHKITKRGQNVTFRCDPISEHNRLYWYRQTLGQGPEFLTYFQNEAQLEKSRLLSDRFSAERPKGSFSTLEIQRTEQGDSAMYLCASSLEGEPFFGPGTRLTVL.

The V call is TRBV6-5, the J call TRBJ2-3, with no clear D. Trimming removed 2 bases at V and 5 bases at J, with 11 bases between. The length of the CDR3 is 14 residues. Germline V gives CDR1 MNHEY, CDR2 SVGAGI. The CDR3 loop reads CASSYGGSVDTQYF. The CDR3 nucleotides read TGTGCCAGCAGTTACGGCGGCTCGGTAGATACGCAGTATTTT.

V gene TRBV27 combines with J gene TRBJ2-1; 9 positions agree with TRBD2. The CDR3 has 16 amino acids. V shed 3 bases, J shed 7 bases, and the junction held 10 bases outside the gene matches. CDR1 is MNHEY and CDR2 is SMNVEV in the germline V gene (reference sequence). The CDR3 is CASSLKREAPWNEQFF. CDR3 coding DNA: TGTGCCAGCAGTTTGAAGCGGGAGGCTCCTTGGAATGAGCAGTTCTTC.

The rearrangement uses TRBV24-1 and TRBJ2-2; tentative D call: TRBD1 (6 bases). Looked up from germline, CDR1 is KGHDR and CDR2 is SFDVKD. The CDR3 runs to 13 residues. Trimming took off 5 bases at V and 6 bases at J, with 9 bases between the two ends. CDR3 sequence reads: CATSGTGSGELFF. CDR3 DNA: TGTGCCACCAGTGGCACAGGGTCCGGGGAGCTGTTTTTT.

This clone has more than one count but fewer than ten. This sequence joins TRBV10-3 and TRBJ1-1; a possible D gene is TRBD1 (5 bases). Germline CDR1 and CDR2: ENHRY and SYGVKD. This CDR3 spans 15 amino acids. The germline V and J ends were trimmed by 2 bases and 4 bases, with 14 bases remaining between them. CDR3 in amino acids: CAISERGREFTEAFF. The CDR3, as DNA: TGTGCCATCAGTGAGAGGGGCAGGGAATTCACTGAAGCTTTCTTT.

This chain joins TRBV9 and TRBJ2-3, with TRBD2 matching 11 bases. Trimming at V came to 4 bases and at J to 1 base, leaving 11 bases not matched to a gene. The CDR3 has 18 amino acids. Germline CDR1 reads SGDLS; CDR2 reads YYNGEE. CDR3 coding DNA: TGTGCCAGCAGCCCCGTAGCGGGAGGGCCTTCTCGCACAGATACGCAGTATTTT. It specifies CASSPVAGGPSRTDTQYF. Supplemented by reference TRBV9 and TRBJ2-3, the full variable domain reads DSGVTQTPKHLITATGQRVTLRCSPRSGDLSVYWYQQSLDQGLQFLIQYYNGEERAKGNILERFSAQQFPDLHSELNLSSLELGDSALYFCASSPVAGGPSRTDTQYFGPGTRLTVL.

V is TRBV12-3 or TRBV12-4 and J is TRBJ2-7; the D is unclear. The CDR3 has 13 residues. Trimming took 1 base from V and 0 from J, leaving 4 bases between them. CDR3 sequence reads: CASSLGSSYEQYF. The CDR3 nucleotides are TGTGCCAGCAGTTTAGGGAGCTCCTACGAGCAGTACTTC.

The V and J genes are TRBV9 and TRBJ2-2, with no clear D. The CDR3 runs to 13 residues. CDR1 and CDR2 (germline): SGDLS, YYNGEE. Between the trimmed V and J ends, which lost 6 bases and 5 bases, there was a span of 11 bases. The CDR3 is CASMASRTGELFF. CDR3 nucleotide sequence: TGTGCCAGCATGGCCTCTAGAACCGGGGAGCTGTTTTTT.

The J gene is TRBJ1-4, the V gene TRBV2; D gene ambiguous. The CDR3 runs 14 residues. V lost 3 bases and J lost 3, with 8 bases in between. Germline V lookup: CDR1 SNHLY, CDR2 FYNNEI. The CDR3 bases are TGTGCCAGCAGTGACGGGTTAGCTAATGAAAAACTGTTTTTT. This translates into CASSDGLANEKLFF.

This rearrangement joins TRBV4-2 to TRBJ2-1; 8 positions match TRBD2. Germline CDR1 reads LGHNA; CDR2 reads YNFKEQ. After removal of 4 bases from V and 4 bases from J, the junction contained 6 bases not matched to a gene. This CDR3 is built from 15 residues. CDR3: CASSPGLEVYNEQFF. In DNA form, the CDR3 reads TGTGCCAGCAGCCCGGGACTAGAGGTTTACAATGAGCAGTTCTTC.

V usage is TRBV30 and J usage is TRBJ1-5, with 7 positions matching TRBD1. The CDR3 runs to 13 residues. Trimming cost V 3 bases and J 3 bases; bases outside gene matches: 2. Germline V gene sequence: CDR1 GTSNPN, CDR2 SVGIG (reference sequence). CDR3 sequence (DNA): TGTGCCTGGAGGAGGGGGCTCAATCAGCCCCAGCATTTT. Encoded protein: CAWRRGLNQPQHF.

The rearrangement joins TRBV11-2 to TRBJ2-1; 15 bases fit TRBD2. CDR1 SGHAT and CDR2 FQNNGV come from the germline V gene. The CDR3 is 17 amino acids. V lost 4 bases to trimming and J lost 12 bases; unmatched junction nucleotides: 13. DNA of the CDR3: TGTGCCAGCAGCTCCGGACTAGCGGGAGGGAGGGCACGCGGGCAGTTCTTC. Amino acids: CASSSGLAGGRARGQFF.

The chain joins TRBV7-9 to TRBJ2-3, with 11 bases identical to TRBD2. Germline V gene sequence: CDR1 SEHNR, CDR2 FQNEAQ (reference sequence). The CDR3 spans 15 residues. V trimming: 5 bases; J trimming: 4 bases; junction bases outside the gene matches: 5. This chain's CDR3 is CASSPTSGSADTQYF. The DNA of the CDR3 is TGTGCCAGCAGCCCAACTAGCGGGAGCGCAGATACGCAGTATTTT.

V usage is TRBV24-1 and J usage is TRBJ2-1; D call uncertain. Looked up from germline, CDR1 is KGHDR and CDR2 is SFDVKD. Trimming removed 4 bases at V and 0 bases at J, with 18 bases between. This CDR3 has 18 residues. CDR3 DNA: TGTGCCACCAGTGACTCAACCAAGCGATACAGCTCCTACAATGAGCAGTTCTTC. Its translation: CATSDSTKRYSSYNEQFF.

This rearrangement joins TRBV27 to TRBJ1-5, with TRBD1 matching 8 bases. CDR1 and CDR2 from the germline V gene are MNHEY and SMNVEV (reference sequence). Trimming removed 4 bases from V and 0 bases from J; junction bases left unmatched: 14. There are 19 residues in the CDR3. The CDR3 protein is CASSSRQGLTLHSNQPQHF. In DNA form, the CDR3 reads TGTGCCAGCAGTTCACGACAGGGGCTAACCCTTCATAGCAATCAGCCCCAGCATTTT.

This sequence joins TRBV3-1 (or the pseudogene TRBV3-2) and TRBJ1-6; D may be TRBD1 (5 bases). The germline V and J ends were trimmed by 4 bases and 6 bases, with 7 bases remaining between them. The CDR3 contains 13 residues. Germline assignment: CDR1 LGHDT and CDR2 YNNKEL (reference sequence). In DNA, the CDR3 is TGTGCCAGCAGCCGACAGTCTAATTCACCCCTCCACTTT. Translation gives CASSRQSNSPLHF.

This rearrangement joins TRBV21-1 to TRBJ2-5; TRBD2, the table's D call, lacks a check against the DNA. TRBV21-1 is classified as a pseudogene. The CDR3 sequence is 16 residues long. The CDR3, as DNA: TGTGCCAGCAGCAAGTATCCCGGGAAGGCTCTAGAGACCCAGTACTTC. Translation: CASSKYPGKALETQYF.

The V call is TRBV19, the J call TRBJ1-4, with D hard to call. CDR1 is LNHDA and CDR2 is SQIVND in the germline V gene (reference sequence). The CDR3 runs 14 residues. V lost 3 bases and J 4 bases, leaving 9 bases between the germline ends. The CDR3 loop is CASSMRAVNEKLFF. CDR3 coding DNA: TGTGCCAGTAGTATGAGGGCAGTTAATGAAAAACTGTTTTTT.